Listed below are T cell receptor beta chains from one sample, sequenced in a study of a mutant IDH1 vaccine in newly diagnosed glioma. Their antigen targets remain unknown. Data came from immunoSEQ multiplex PCR; TCRdb stores just in-frame clones and leaves some out. The data hold over 50,000 clones, with approximately 80% observed a single time. The source was PBMCs, collected from a glioma patient whose treatment included an IDH1 peptide vaccine. These receptor sequences come from a woman in her thirties or forties with glioma. Some clones in this sample may be carry-over from other donors' samples. CDR3s include the opening cysteine and the closing phenylalanine or tryptophan. D genes are given only for firm matches.

v_gene	d_gene	j_gene	len	CDR3aa
TRBV19	NA	TRBJ1-1	12	CASMFWGTEAFF
TRBV19	NA	TRBJ1-6	17	CASSISRARSYNSPLHF
TRBV7-2	TRBD2	TRBJ2-1	15	CASSLASGGYNEQFF
TRBV30	NA	TRBJ2-1	11	CAWSSIAEQFF
TRBV5-1	NA	TRBJ2-7	16	CASSYMIAGDSYEQYF
TRBV4-2	NA	TRBJ1-1	14	CASSPSGSNTEAFF
TRBV10-3	NA	TRBJ2-2	15	CAIRSDKVAPGELFF
TRBV7-2	NA	TRBJ1-2	14	CASRGGGWSYGYTF
TRBV4-2	NA	TRBJ2-2	15	CASSHDGDSTGELFF
TRBV19	NA	TRBJ2-1	15	CASSQGPSLYNEQFF
TRBV6-5	TRBD2	TRBJ2-1	15	CASSPYSGGPYEQFF
TRBV19	TRBD2	TRBJ2-7	14	CASSPWGGTYEQYF
TRBV10-3	TRBD1	TRBJ1-1	14	CATTTTGVNTEAFF
TRBV18	NA	TRBJ2-1	15	CASSAQPSSYNEQFF
TRBV7-2	NA	TRBJ1-6	13	CASSLGTDPPLHF
TRBV9	TRBD1	TRBJ2-7	14	CASSARTGLHEQYF
TRBV5-1	NA	TRBJ2-7	14	CASSLGQLSYEQYF
TRBV19	NA	TRBJ1-1	13	CASSILIGAEAFF
TRBV10-3	NA	TRBJ2-2	15	CAIRGELGNTGELFF
TRBV6-1	NA	TRBJ1-5	14	CASTRQTSNQPQHF
TRBV27	TRBD1	TRBJ1-1	18	CASSDSRTGNRLGTEAFF
TRBV4-1	NA	TRBJ2-7	12	CASSHEEREQYF
TRBV15	NA	TRBJ1-5	14	CATSLRGGGQPQHF
TRBV6-6	TRBD1	TRBJ1-2	15	CASSYSEGAEYGYTF
TRBV29-1	NA	TRBJ2-1	11	CSLSSGNEQFF
TRBV5-4	NA	TRBJ2-5	15	CASSFPLAGQETQYF
TRBV4-2	NA	TRBJ1-2	13	CASSHNPGYGYTF
TRBV5-5	NA	TRBJ1-1	14	CASSLVALAGEAFF
TRBV7-2	TRBD1	TRBJ1-2	15	CASSKDRTLRAGYTF
TRBV7-3	TRBD2	TRBJ2-3	17	CASSPVATSGSTDTQYF
TRBV5-1	NA	TRBJ1-1	15	CASSLEAYLNTEAFF
TRBV4-1	NA	TRBJ2-3	14	CASALGARADTQYF
TRBV5-5	NA	TRBJ1-1	13	CASSFQLTPEAFF
TRBV10-3	NA	TRBJ1-1	16	CAIRGSWGRRDTEAFF
TRBV30	NA	TRBJ2-7	12	CAWGPLAYEQYF
TRBV10-2	NA	TRBJ2-7	16	CASSESRAGDNYEQYF
TRBV5-6	TRBD1	TRBJ1-2	15	CASSLSPGQSYGYTF
TRBV6-1	NA	TRBJ1-1	14	CASSRQEMNTEAFF
TRBV5-5	NA	TRBJ2-6	15	CASSLLGTGANVLTF
TRBV29-1	NA	TRBJ1-1	12	CSVWKVGTEAFF